A single sample gave rise to the 26 T cell receptor beta chains below, sequenced in a study of T cell responses to AZD1222 COVID-19 vaccine. Assay: immunoSEQ multiplex PCR; the TCRdb copy retains only in-frame clones and omits some. The sample holds about 97,000 clones, roughly nine tenths seen once. This specimen was peripheral blood, taken on day 0 of AZD1222 vaccination. The receptors shown here come from an adult in good health.

This chain connects TRBV28 to TRBJ1-2, with D possibly being TRBD1 (5 bases). Germline CDR1 reads MDHEN; CDR2 reads SYDVKM. CDR3 length: 13 residues. Trimming stripped 6 bases from V and 7 bases from J, with 15 bases between. The CDR3 sequence is CASSSGIMGGYTF. As DNA, the CDR3 is TGTGCCAGCAGCTCAGGGATAATGGGTGGCTACACCTTC.

V usage is TRBV4-2 and J usage is TRBJ1-3, with TRBD1 as a possible D gene (5 bases). Germline V CDR1 and CDR2: LGHNA, YNFKEQ. The V end lost 1 base, the J end lost 4 bases, and 11 bases lay between the germline ends. The CDR3 consists of 15 residues. The CDR3 DNA follows: TGTGCCAGCAGCCAAGGGGGCAGGTCCGGAAACACCATATATTTT. Translated, it gives CASSQGGRSGNTIYF.

The rearrangement links TRBV5-4 to TRBJ2-1; D is undetermined. Germline assignment: CDR1 SGHNT and CDR2 YYREEE (reference sequence). The CDR3 length is 14 residues. Deletions cut 3 bases from V and 2 bases from J, with 9 bases between. The CDR3 loop reads CASSSGLPYNEQFF. DNA of the CDR3: TGTGCCAGCAGCTCAGGCCTCCCCTACAATGAGCAGTTCTTC.

The chain recombines TRBV28 with TRBJ1-5, with D perhaps matching TRBD1 (6 bases). Trimming shortened V by 5 bases and J by 3 bases, and 14 bases separated the two germline ends. This CDR3 spans 15 amino acids. The germline CDR1 and CDR2 sequences are MDHEN and SYDVKM. The CDR3 spells CASSARGALNQPQHF. In nucleotides, the CDR3 is TGTGCCAGCAGTGCTAGGGGGGCCCTCAATCAGCCCCAGCATTTT.

The chain couples TRBV5-1 to TRBJ2-5, with TRBD2 matching over 13 bases. Germline values: CDR1 SGHRS, CDR2 YFSETQ. V shed 5 bases, J shed 5 bases, and the junction held 3 bases outside the gene matches. CDR3 length: 14 amino acids. CDR3 sequence reads: CASRLAGGPETQYF. The CDR3 DNA follows: TGCGCCAGCAGACTAGCGGGGGGGCCGGAGACCCAGTACTTC.

The chain has TRBV5-6 and TRBJ1-2, with D possibly TRBD1 on 6 matching bases. The germline V gene has CDR1 SGHDT and CDR2 YYEEEE. CDR3 length: 15 residues. V gave up 3 bases and J gave up 2 bases, with 14 bases separating them. The CDR3 DNA reads TGTGCCAGCAGCTCTCCGGGACACCTCAACTATGGCTACACCTTC. Its protein product is CASSSPGHLNYGYTF.

The chain recombines TRBV18 with TRBJ2-1; D gene unclear. Germline values: CDR1 KGHSH, CDR2 LQKENI. The CDR3 has 16 amino acids. Deletions cut 0 bases from V and 0 bases from J, with 9 bases between. In DNA, the CDR3 is TGTGCCAGCTCACCACCGTCCGAGAGCTCCTACAATGAGCAGTTCTTC. Its protein is CASSPPSESSYNEQFF.

CDR3 sequence: CASSFPGRNEQFF. In nucleotides, the CDR3 is TGTGCCAGCAGCTTCCCGGGTCGCAATGAGCAGTTCTTC. This chain joins TRBV5-6 and TRBJ2-1; the D is unclear. The CDR3 length is 13 residues. The germline CDR1 and CDR2 sequences are SGHDT and YYEEEE. Deletions cut 2 bases from V and 6 bases from J, with 9 bases between.

V and J are TRBV5-1 and TRBJ1-1; a weak D match, TRBD1 (6 bases). The CDR3 runs 14 residues. Trimming took 4 bases from V and 1 from J, leaving 11 bases between them. Germline V CDR1 and CDR2: SGHRS, YFSETQ. CDR3 sequence (DNA): TGCGCCAGCAGCCAGGACAGTTCGAACACTGAAGCTTTCTTT. Translating gives CASSQDSSNTEAFF.

The chain combines TRBV3-1 (or the pseudogene TRBV3-2) with TRBJ1-4, with D perhaps matching TRBD1 (5 bases). The CDR3 extends over 14 amino acids. V lost 3 bases, J lost 8 bases, and 13 bases lay in between. Germline lookup yields CDR1 LGHDT and CDR2 YNNKEL (reference sequence). The CDR3 DNA reads as TGTGCCAGCAGCCAGGGGGGGACCAGGGAAAAACTGTTTTTT. Translation: CASSQGGTREKLFF.

The rearrangement joins TRBV27 to TRBJ2-1; 7 nucleotides align to TRBD2. The J segment lost 2 bases and the V segment lost 7 bases, leaving 8 bases of the junction unmatched. CDR1 and CDR2 from the germline V gene are MNHEY and SMNVEV (reference sequence). The CDR3 consists of 15 residues. As DNA, the CDR3 is TGTGCCAGCATCAAAGGGGAGGGCCCCTACAATGAGCAGTTCTTC. Its translation: CASIKGEGPYNEQFF.

The V call is TRBV27, the J call TRBJ2-1; 8 bases fit TRBD2. Germline V gene lookup returns CDR1 MNHEY and CDR2 SMNVEV (reference sequence). V shed 11 bases, J shed 4 bases, and the junction held 10 bases outside the gene matches. The CDR3 sequence is 14 residues long. CDR3 in DNA: TGTGCCTCCTCCCTAGCGGGCGTTTACAATGAGCAGTTCTTC. Encoded protein: CASSLAGVYNEQFF.

The genes are TRBV18 and TRBJ2-7; perhaps TRBD1 as D (5 bases). Germline V lookup: CDR1 KGHSH, CDR2 LQKENI. Trimming cost V 6 bases and J 5 bases, with 11 bases left between them. The CDR3 has 12 residues. The CDR3 region has the DNA TGTGCCAGCTCCCCAGGGCTGAACGAGCAGTACTTC. This gives the protein CASSPGLNEQYF.

This sequence joins TRBV7-2 and TRBJ2-1; TRBD2 matches 10 bases. The CDR3 sequence is 16 residues long. Germline values: CDR1 SGHTA, CDR2 FQGNSA. The V segment lost 3 bases and the J segment 3 bases; nucleotides outside the gene matches: 5. The CDR3 is CASSLLAGVGYNEQFF. In DNA form, the CDR3 reads TGTGCCAGCAGCTTGCTAGCGGGGGTAGGCTACAATGAGCAGTTCTTC.

The chain combines TRBV6-5 with TRBJ2-2, with 8 bases identical to TRBD1. V shed 1 base and J 7 bases; nucleotides not matched to a gene: 2. Germline values: CDR1 MNHEY, CDR2 SVGAGI. This CDR3 comprises 14 residues. The CDR3 reads CASSYWTGIGELFF. The CDR3, as DNA: TGTGCCAGCAGTTACTGGACAGGGATCGGGGAGCTGTTTTTT.

The chain joins TRBV6-5 to TRBJ1-1; a weak D match, TRBD1 (6 bases). This CDR3 region has 13 residues. The V and J ends lost 10 bases and 1 base respectively, with 13 bases between them. Per the germline V gene, CDR1 is MNHEY and CDR2 is SVGAGI. The CDR3 here is CAIRLQGNTEAFF. CDR3 DNA: TGTGCCATCCGCCTACAGGGGAACACTGAAGCTTTCTTT.

The chain is built from TRBV19 and TRBJ1-3, with D perhaps matching TRBD1 (6 bases). The CDR3 runs to 14 residues. Germline V gene data show CDR1 as LNHDA and CDR2 as SQIVND (reference sequence). The V end lost 8 bases, the J end lost 0 bases, and 11 bases lay between the germline ends. CDR3 nucleotide sequence: TGTGCCAGTTCGACAGGAAACTCTGGAAACACCATATATTTT. Translated: CASSTGNSGNTIYF.

This rearrangement joins TRBV27 to TRBJ1-2; D is unclear. The CDR3 is 12 amino acids. Trimming removed 8 bases from V and 4 bases from J, with 11 bases in between. Germline V gives CDR1 MNHEY, CDR2 SMNVEV (reference sequence). CDR3 protein: CASRDRGYGYTF. The CDR3 DNA reads TGTGCCAGCCGGGATCGTGGCTATGGCTACACCTTC.

J is TRBJ1-2 and V is TRBV7-3; tentatively, D is TRBD1 (5 bases). Trimming took off 4 bases at V and 8 bases at J, with 20 bases between the two ends. The germline gives CDR1 SGHTA, CDR2 FQGTGA. The CDR3 is 15 amino acids. CDR3 coding DNA: TGTGCCAGCAGCTCGCAAGGACGGCCGGGGGAAGGCTACACCTTC. Translating it yields CASSSQGRPGEGYTF.

This chain uses TRBV11-2 with TRBJ2-1, with D possibly TRBD2 on 5 matching bases. This CDR3 comprises 16 residues. Trimming left V 5 bases short and J 2 bases short, with 16 bases between. CDR1 and CDR2 from the germline V gene are SGHAT and FQNNGV. CDR3 in amino acids: CASSPARGSTYNEQFF. DNA of the CDR3: TGTGCCAGCAGCCCCGCCCGCGGGTCAACCTACAATGAGCAGTTCTTC. Complete variable domain (other parts from reference TRBV11-2 and TRBJ2-1): EAGVAQSPRYKIIEKRQSVAFWCNPISGHATLYWYQQILGQGPKLLIQFQNNGVVDDSQLPKDRFSAERLKGVDSTLKIQPAKLEDSAVYLCASSPARGSTYNEQFFGPGTRLTVL.

V gene TRBV28 combines with J gene TRBJ1-3; 7 nucleotides match TRBD1. Germline V gives CDR1 MDHEN, CDR2 SYDVKM. V lost 2 bases and J lost 4; bases outside the gene matches: 2. This CDR3 region has 14 residues. The CDR3 sequence is CASSLPTGGNTIYF. The CDR3 nucleotides read TGTGCCAGCAGTTTACCGACAGGGGGAAACACCATATATTTT.

This chain uses TRBV19 with TRBJ1-5, with 9 nucleotides matching TRBD1. The V gene's germline CDR1 is LNHDA and CDR2 SQIVND (reference sequence). With 6 bases clipped from V and 1 base from J, the junction kept 7 bases outside the gene matches. The CDR3 runs 16 residues. The CDR3 nucleotides read TGTGCCAGTAGCCCACAGGGGGCAAGAAGCAATCAGCCCCAGCATTTT. This translates into CASSPQGARSNQPQHF.

V usage is TRBV21-1 and J usage is TRBJ1-3; TRBD1 was called by the table and not checked on the DNA. TRBV21-1 is deemed a pseudogene. The CDR3 is made up of 18 amino acids. This CDR3 is CASSKHPRTGGSGNTIYF. The DNA for the CDR3 is TGTGCCAGCAGCAAACATCCCCGGACAGGGGGCTCTGGAAACACCATATATTTT.

CDR3 DNA: TGTGCCAGTAGTTTCCCGGGACAGGGGGCCCGGGGTGGAAACACCATATATTTT. As protein: CASSFPGQGARGGNTIYF. The rearrangement joins TRBV19 to TRBJ1-3, with 12 bases identical to TRBD1. This CDR3 region has 18 residues. CDR1 is LNHDA, CDR2 SQIVND, per germline (reference sequence). V gave up 5 bases and J gave up 3 bases; unmatched junction bases: 11.

The chain recombines TRBV6-2 or TRBV6-3 with TRBJ2-7; 8 positions agree with TRBD2. The CDR3 runs 18 residues. Germline values: CDR1 MNHEY, CDR2 SVGEGT. Losses at the gene ends were 8 bases for V and 5 bases for J; bases not matched to a gene: 23. In nucleotides, the CDR3 is TGTGCCAGCCGTTCACGGGAGGGCTCTTCTTGGATTTACGACGAGCAGTACTTC. Translated, it gives CASRSREGSSWIYDEQYF.

The gene calls are TRBV5-1 and TRBJ1-3; no firm D call. This CDR3 spans 18 amino acids. Looked up from germline, CDR1 is SGHRS and CDR2 is YFSETQ. V dropped 0 bases and J dropped 2 bases, with 18 bases sitting between them. The CDR3 sequence is CASSLVGSTLGPGNTIYF. CDR3 in DNA: TGCGCCAGCAGCTTGGTGGGTTCGACATTAGGGCCTGGAAACACCATATATTTT.